Following are 8 T cell receptor beta chains from one sample sequenced in a study of cytomegalovirus exposure and HLA in healthy donors. Primers: 60 Vbeta forward and 13 Jbeta reverse. Sequencing was performed with immunoSEQ multiplex PCR; in TCRdb, only in-frame clones are kept and a portion is missing. The sample carries approximately 180,000 clones, approximately 84% recorded once. Sequenced: PBMCs. The origin of the receptors is a girl aged 5-17 years in good health and CMV-seropositive.

The V gene is TRBV10-3, the J gene TRBJ2-3; D gene uncertain. The CDR3 covers 14 residues. V lost 6 bases to trimming and J lost 3 bases, with 13 bases between them. CDR1 ENHRY and CDR2 SYGVKD come from the germline V gene. The CDR3 region has the DNA TGTGCCATCAGGGCTAGTTACGCTACAGATACGCAGTATTTT. Amino acid sequence: CAIRASYATDTQYF.

V and J are TRBV11-1 and TRBJ1-1, with 10 bases aligning to TRBD1. The CDR3 is 16 amino acids. V shed 2 bases and J 0 bases; nucleotides not matched to a gene: 3. Germline V gene data show CDR1 as SGHAT and CDR2 as FQDESV (reference sequence). The CDR3 sequence is CASSLQTGGMNTEAFF. CDR3 nucleotides: TGTGCCAGCAGCTTACAGACAGGGGGCATGAACACTGAAGCTTTCTTT.

The chain uses TRBV9 and TRBJ2-5; 7 nucleotides match TRBD2. V lost 4 bases, J lost 4 bases, and 10 bases stayed unmatched. Germline V gives CDR1 SGDLS, CDR2 YYNGEE. The CDR3 extends over 15 amino acids. The CDR3: CASSPSGGRGETQYF. The CDR3 region has the DNA TGTGCCAGCAGCCCCAGTGGGGGGAGGGGAGAGACCCAGTACTTC.

The J gene is TRBJ2-3, the V gene TRBV2; D is perhaps TRBD2 (5 bases). The CDR3 is 15 amino acids. Germline values: CDR1 SNHLY, CDR2 FYNNEI. With 1 base removed from V and 1 base from J, the gap between germline ends came to 9 bases. CDR3 DNA: TGTGCCAGCAGTGAAGTAGGACTGCGCACAGATACGCAGTATTTT. It is translated as CASSEVGLRTDTQYF.

The chain has TRBV9 and TRBJ1-2; 7 bases map to TRBD1. V lost 4 bases, J lost 6 bases, and 21 bases stayed unmatched. The germline CDR1 and CDR2 sequences are SGDLS and YYNGEE. The CDR3 spans 18 residues. The chain's CDR3 is CASSSRTSDRAGLNGYTF. CDR3 in DNA: TGTGCCAGCAGCTCCAGAACTAGTGACAGGGCTGGGCTTAATGGCTACACCTTC. The variable domain in full, completed from reference TRBV9 and TRBJ1-2, reads DSGVTQTPKHLITATGQRVTLRCSPRSGDLSVYWYQQSLDQGLQFLIQYYNGEERAKGNILERFSAQQFPDLHSELNLSSLELGDSALYFCASSSRTSDRAGLNGYTFGSGTRLTVV.

The CDR3 DNA reads TGTGCCACCCGGCCCGACAGGCCCACCACAGATACGCAGTATTTT. As protein: CATRPDRPTTDTQYF. This chain links TRBV5-4 with TRBJ2-3, with D possibly matching TRBD1 (6 bases). The CDR3 is 15 residues long. Germline-derived CDR1 and CDR2 are SGHNT and YYREEE (reference sequence). The ends were cut back, 9 bases at V and 2 bases at J, with 19 bases in the middle.

The J gene is TRBJ1-1, the V gene TRBV6-6, with 9 bases matching TRBD1. This CDR3 region has 15 residues. Germline V gives CDR1 MNHNY, CDR2 SVGAGI (reference sequence). With V trimmed by 6 bases and J by 1 base, 6 bases remained unmatched. In DNA, the CDR3 is TGTGCCAGCAGGAGTTCGGACAGGGGGAACACTGAAGCTTTCTTT. Protein product: CASRSSDRGNTEAFF.

J is TRBJ1-4 and V is TRBV5-4, with 7 bases fitting TRBD1. Trimming at V came to 4 bases and at J to 1 base, leaving 4 bases not matched to a gene. Germline CDR1 is SGHNT and CDR2 is YYREEE (reference sequence). The CDR3 is 15 residues long. CDR3: CASSAYRGTNEKLFF. The CDR3, as DNA: TGTGCCAGCAGCGCGTACAGGGGAACTAATGAAAAACTGTTTTTT.